These T cell receptor beta chains were read from a single sample in a study of T cell repertoires in cytomegalovirus infection. What these receptors recognize is not known. Via MiXCR, TCRdb re-called the reads, giving one row per CDR3 protein. Here the sample spans some 130,000 distinct CDR3 sequences, about 32% being singletons. The sequencing used CD8+ T cells from cultured PBMCs, collected from culture after CMV antigen stimulation. The receptor set was obtained from a human donor in good health (CMV status not recorded). Some clones in this sample may be carry-over from other donors' samples. Each CDR3 is given with its conserved first and last residue. The D gene is left open where the match is weak. The size field is filled for only some rows; it gives once, few, many or a size class.

TRBJ2-5 . few TRBV6-5 TGTGCCAGCAGTTCCTACAGGGTTGGAGAGACCCAGTACTTC CASSSYRVGETQYF
TRBJ2-7 . . TRBV7-9 TGTGCCAGCAGAAGGGGGGCGGGGTACGAGCAGTACTTC CASRRGAGYEQYF
TRBJ2-2 . . TRBV29-1 TGCAGCGCCCAAGGAGAGGGGATTGTCGGGGAGCTGTTTTTT CSAQGEGIVGELFF
TRBJ2-2 TRBD1 many TRBV28 TGTGCCAGCAGTCAACTCGGACAGGCTGTTACCGGGGAGCTGTTTTTT CASSQLGQAVTGELFF
TRBJ1-1 . many TRBV19 TGTGCCAGTAGTACACAGGGCACGAACACTGAAGCTTTCTTT CASSTQGTNTEAFF
TRBJ1-5 TRBD1 few TRBV6-6 TGTGCCAGCAGTTACTCTCCTGGGGGACAGGTAAATCAGCCCCAGCATTTT CASSYSPGGQVNQPQHF
TRBJ1-2 . . TRBV4-1 TGCGCCAGCAGCCAAGGTCCCGATCCTAACTATGGCTACACCTTC CASSQGPDPNYGYTF
TRBJ1-5 TRBD1 . TRBV4-1 TGCGCCAGCAGCCAAGGACAGGGTCCCCAAACGCCCCAGCATTTT CASSQGQGPQTPQHF
TRBJ2-7 . . TRBV28 TGTGCCAGCAGTTTAGCTGTCTTTAAGGCGACCTACGAGCAGTACTTC CASSLAVFKATYEQYF
TRBJ2-2 TRBD2 . TRBV7-6 TGTGCCAGCAGCCCCGCGGTAGCGGGGGCCGGGGAGCTGTTTTTT CASSPAVAGAGELFF
TRBJ2-5 TRBD2 . TRBV28 TGTGCCAGCAGTTTAAGTCGGCGGGAGAAAGAGACCCAGTACTTC CASSLSRREKETQYF
TRBJ2-2 TRBD1 few TRBV28 TGTGCCAGCAGTTCGGGACAGGTAACAGTCACCGGGGAGCTGTTTTTT CASSSGQVTVTGELFF
TRBJ2-1 TRBD2 few TRBV12-3/TRBV12-4 TGTGCCAGCAGTTCGGGACTAGCGGACTCCTACAATGAGCAGTTCTTC CASSSGLADSYNEQFF
TRBJ2-3 . . TRBV4-1 TGCGCCAGCAGCCAAGAAAACGGGGGGCCAGATACGCAGTATTTT CASSQENGGPDTQYF
TRBJ2-2 . few TRBV27 TGTGCCAGCAGTTTACAGGTCACCGGGGAGCTGTTTTTT CASSLQVTGELFF
TRBJ2-1 . . TRBV29-1 TGCAGCGTTGTTTTGGGCAGGGGCCCCCTCAATGAGCAGTTCTTC CSVVLGRGPLNEQFF
TRBJ1-1 TRBD1 few TRBV4-3 TGCGCCAGCAGCCCCGACAGGGCCTTGAACACTGAAGCTTTCTTT CASSPDRALNTEAFF
TRBJ2-1 . . TRBV20-1 TGCAGTGCTAGAGGGGGGGCCCTCAATGAGCAGTTCTTC CSARGGALNEQFF
TRBJ2-7 TRBD1 . TRBV11-2 TGTGCCAGCAGCGGGACAGGGGGCCTCCCGGCCTACGAGCAGTACTTC CASSGTGGLPAYEQYF
TRBJ1-1 . . TRBV12-3/TRBV12-4 TGTGCCAGCAGTCCCCTTCTAGGGTTGACGAACACTGAAGCTTTCTTT CASSPLLGLTNTEAFF
TRBJ2-4 . few TRBV28 TGTGCCAGCAGTCCCCTAAGGTGGCTTTCTGATAAAAACATTCAGTACTTC CASSPLRWLSDKNIQYF
TRBJ2-2 TRBD2 . TRBV11-2 TGTGCCAGCAGCTGGAGCGGGAGCACCGGGGAGCTGTTTTTT CASSWSGSTGELFF
TRBJ1-1 TRBD1 . TRBV19 TGTGCCAGTAGTAGGGACAGGGGATCAATGAACACTGAAGCTTTCTTT CASSRDRGSMNTEAFF
TRBJ2-1 TRBD2 . TRBV20-1 TGCAGTGCTAAGCGGCCGTGGTCCTCAGCGGGGGTCTCCTACAATGAGCAGTTCTTC CSAKRPWSSAGVSYNEQFF
TRBJ2-7 TRBD1 . TRBV7-6 TGTGCCAGCAGCTTAGCGACAGGGTTCGAGCAGTACTTC CASSLATGFEQYF
TRBJ2-2 TRBD2 few TRBV28 TGTGCCAGCAGTTTAAACTCCCTGGCGGGGAGGGAGGCCGGGGAGCTGTTTTTT CASSLNSLAGREAGELFF
TRBJ2-7 TRBD2 few TRBV7-6 TGTGCCAGCAGCCCCAGGACTAGCGGGCTCTACGAGCAGTACTTC CASSPRTSGLYEQYF
TRBJ1-2 . . TRBV5-5 TGTGCCAGCAGCTTACAACAGGGCCGTTATGAAGGCTACACCTTC CASSLQQGRYEGYTF
TRBJ2-3 TRBD2 . TRBV6-8 TGTGCCAGCAAACCGGCCAGTACTAGCGGGGATCCCACAGATGCGCAGTATTTT CASKPASTSGDPTDAQYF
TRBJ1-4 . many TRBV7-6 TGTGCCAGCAGCTTAGTCGTCGCGAGTGAAAAACTGTTTTTT CASSLVVASEKLFF
TRBJ2-7 . many TRBV6-5 TGTGCCAGCAGTTACGGGGTCGAGCAGTACTTC CASSYGVEQYF
TRBJ2-5 . . TRBV28 TGTGCCAGCAGTTTGGAGGGGTGGAAGACCCAGTACTTC CASSLEGWKTQYF
TRBJ2-5 . few TRBV11-2 TGTGCCAGCAGCTTATTTGTCAACCAAGAGACCCAGTACTTC CASSLFVNQETQYF
TRBJ1-6 . . TRBV28 TGTGCCAGCAGTCAAAACAGGAACTCCTATAATTCACCCCTCCACTTT CASSQNRNSYNSPLHF
TRBJ2-5 . many TRBV5-4 TGTGCCAGCAGCTTGAACCCCGCGCGGGAGACCCAGTACTTC CASSLNPARETQYF
TRBJ1-2 TRBD1 few TRBV14 TGTGCCAGCAGTCCGACAGGGGTCTATGGCTACACCTTC CASSPTGVYGYTF
TRBJ1-4 TRBD1 . TRBV12-3/TRBV12-4 TGTGCCAGCAGTCCCGGGACAGCATCTAATGAAAAACTGTTTTTT CASSPGTASNEKLFF
TRBJ2-1 TRBD1 few TRBV12-3/TRBV12-4 TGTGCCAGCAGTACAGGGGGCGGTAGGTCCTACAATGAGCAGTTCTTC CASSTGGGRSYNEQFF
TRBJ2-1 TRBD1 few TRBV7-7 TGTGCCAGCAGCTCGGGACAGGGCATCAATGAGCAGTTCTTC CASSSGQGINEQFF
TRBJ2-3 . . TRBV27 TGTGCCAGCAGTTTATTGGTGGGAGATACGCAGTATTTT CASSLLVGDTQYF
TRBJ2-5 TRBD2 . TRBV15 TGTGCCACCAGCAGAGCGGGGCAAGCGGGGGACCCACGGGAGACCCAGTACTTC CATSRAGQAGDPRETQYF
TRBJ2-2 . few TRBV19 TGTGCCAGTAGTATAGGGACCTACACCGGGGAGCTGTTTTTT CASSIGTYTGELFF
TRBJ1-6 . . TRBV7-2 TGTGCCAGCACCCCCGGGTGGGACTATTATAATTCACCCCTCCACTTT CASTPGWDYYNSPLHF
TRBJ1-1 . few TRBV3-1 TGTGCCAGCAGCCATGCCTATAGGGTCGACACTGAAGCTTTCTTT CASSHAYRVDTEAFF
TRBJ2-3 . many TRBV5-6 TGTGCCAGCAGCTTGGCCAGCGGACGCACAGATACGCAGTATTTT CASSLASGRTDTQYF
TRBJ1-1 . few TRBV5-6 TGTGCCAGCAGCTTCGGCACCCTTGAAGCTTTCTTT CASSFGTLEAFF
TRBJ2-1 TRBD1 . TRBV6-5 TGTGCCAGCAGTTACTCGACAGGGGCAAGCTCCTACAATGAGCAGTTCTTC CASSYSTGASSYNEQFF
TRBJ1-1 TRBD1 . TRBV2 TGTGCCAGCAGTGGAGGACAGGGTTTTACTTTCTTT CASSGGQGFTFF
TRBJ2-7 TRBD2 . TRBV30 TGTGCCTGGAGTCCGGCTAGCGGGTTCTCCTACGAGCAGTACTTC CAWSPASGFSYEQYF
TRBJ2-5 . many TRBV7-6 TGTGCCAGCAGCCCGTCGGGCACGAGACAAGAGACCCAGTACTTC CASSPSGTRQETQYF
TRBJ2-5 . . TRBV27 TGTGCCAGCAGTTATGGGGGGCCAGAGACCCAGTACTTC CASSYGGPETQYF
TRBJ2-1 TRBD1 . TRBV6-2/TRBV6-3 TGTGCCAGCATCGGGACAGGGGATAGGAATGAGCAGTTCTTC CASIGTGDRNEQFF
TRBJ1-5 . few TRBV12-3/TRBV12-4 TGTGCCAGCAGTTTAGGAGAGAGCAATCAGCCCCAGCATTTT CASSLGESNQPQHF